What follows is one T cell receptor (beta chain) and its context. Per the original methods: Amplification with reference gene primers provided the estimates of nucleated cell counts. The repertoire was sequenced with immunoSEQ multiplex PCR; TCRdb's copy has only in-frame clones and lacks some. Clonal size and the V and J genes are those of that table, whereas D and trimming came from the DNA. The profile shows around 100,000 clones, 65% to 90% of them singletons. Individuals aged about 18 to 89 years were recruited from approximately 22 US areas. Cohort allocation depended upon clinical history that participants reported. This CDR3 has 16 amino acids. J was trimmed by 8 bases and V by 5 bases; bases with no gene match: 13. CDR1 is SGHTA, CDR2 FQGTGA, per germline. This sample is drawn from a study of blood T cell repertoires in COVID-19. Study-wide background: In each case, the material was cDNA or gDNA derived from T cells, B-cell-depleted T cells, or PBMCs.

Sequencing was carried out using PBMCs or T cells enriched from blood (not recorded which). The V and J genes are TRBV7-3 and TRBJ2-2; TRBD1 matches 8 bases. This sequence originates from a woman between 45 and 65 years old who had recovered from COVID-19. The CDR3 here is CASSRRQGTSGGELFF. The CDR3 DNA reads TGTGCCAGCAGCCGCAGACAGGGGACCTCAGGAGGGGAGCTGTTTTTT.